The source of this TCR beta chain is a study of identical twins. Regarding the study as a whole: Whereas memory repertoires showed no such difference, abundant cord blood beta clonotypes carried fewer insertions. Researchers reported excess low generation probability among twin-shared out-of-frame alpha sequences.

cDNA carried unique molecular identifiers, and a universal primer site was added by template switching. TCRdb re-derived calls from the 5' RACE reads in MiXCR, one entry per CDR3 protein. The sample lists approximately 220,000 distinct CDR3 sequences, over 8% occurring once. The germline V and J ends were trimmed by 3 bases and 5 bases, with 10 bases remaining between them. CDR3 length: 13 residues. Germline assignment: CDR1 SEHNR and CDR2 FQNEAQ (reference sequence). This clonotype has at least ten counts. Its matching antigen is unknown. Donors were all healthy Caucasians. The sequencing sample was made of memory (CD45RO+) T cells sorted from blood. The chain recombines TRBV7-9 with TRBJ1-1; D is undetermined. This clonotype was obtained from a woman younger than 35 in good health. The CDR3 is CASSFSGETEAFF. The DNA for the CDR3 is TGTGCCAGCAGCTTTTCAGGAGAAACTGAAGCTTTCTTT.